A selection of T cell receptor beta chains follows, all from one sample in a study of OX40 agonist ivuxolimab in advanced cancers. TCRdb's copy holds only in-frame clones and misses some; the assay was immunoSEQ multiplex PCR. The sample includes more than 90,000 clones, about 84% seen only once; the top ten take 5.5%. This sample comprised CD4+ or CD8+ T cells sorted from blood, obtained in a trial of the OX40 agonist ivuxolimab. These receptors all stem from an adult with an advanced solid tumor such as melanoma, head and neck, liver or kidney cancer. Each CDR3 is given with its conserved first and last residue. Each record gives: clone size, J gene, D gene, V gene, CDR3 protein, CDR3 DNA. The D gene is left open where the match is weak. Rows may omit the clone size; those that give it use once, few, many or a size class.

.	TRBJ2-6	.	TRBV19	CASRGPGRSGANVLTF	TGTGCCAGTAGAGGGCCGGGTAGGTCTGGGGCCAACGTCCTGACTTTC
.	TRBJ2-7	.	TRBV19	CASSISRGEQYF	TGTGCCAGTAGTATCTCCCGGGGCGAGCAGTACTTC
few	TRBJ1-2	.	TRBV7-9	CASSADVRYGYTF	TGTGCCAGCAGCGCGGACGTTAGGTATGGCTACACCTTC
few	TRBJ1-6	.	TRBV2	CASSPQDSLNSPLHF	TGTGCCAGCAGTCCTCAGGACAGCCTTAATTCACCCCTCCACTTT
few	TRBJ2-1	.	TRBV29-1	CSVNSQPSEEQFF	TGCAGCGTTAACTCCCAACCAAGTGAGGAGCAGTTCTTC
.	TRBJ2-5	.	TRBV9	CASSAQETQYF	TGTGCCAGCAGCGCACAAGAGACCCAGTACTTC
.	TRBJ2-1	TRBD2	TRBV27	CASRSRMVREGQGFF	TGTGCCAGCAGGTCTAGAATGGTACGGGAGGGTCAGGGGTTCTTC
.	TRBJ1-1	.	TRBV7-2	CASSFFFMNTEAFF	TGTGCCAGCAGCTTTTTTTTCATGAACACTGAAGCTTTCTTT
few	TRBJ1-4	TRBD1	TRBV2	CASTQRQGAAKLFF	TGTGCCAGCACTCAAAGACAGGGGGCGGCGAAACTGTTTTTT
.	TRBJ1-5	.	TRBV5-8	CASSQETFNSNQPQHF	TGTGCCAGCAGCCAAGAGACATTTAATAGCAATCAGCCCCAGCATTTT
once	TRBJ2-1	.	TRBV6-1	CASSEMEGGYNEQFF	TGTGCCAGCAGTGAAATGGAGGGAGGTTACAATGAGCAGTTCTTC